The 7 T cell receptor beta chains listed next were all sequenced from one sample in a study of T cell repertoires in cytomegalovirus infection. TCRdb independently ran MiXCR on the reads; one entry per CDR3 protein. The top ten hold around 12% of the sample, which has hundreds of thousands of distinct CDR3 sequences, 17% seen once. Sequences were obtained from PBMCs. These receptors came from a human donor in good health (CMV status not recorded). Some clones in this sample may be carry-over from other donors' samples.

As concerns this clonotype: A much more abundant neighbour one base away suggests this may be a read error. The chain is built from TRBV25-1 and TRBJ2-7, with no clear D. Germline CDR1 is MGHDK and CDR2 is SYGVNS. The CDR3 sequence is 14 residues long. Trimming shortened V by 1 base and J by 0 bases, and 7 bases separated the two germline ends. In DNA, the CDR3 is TGTGCCAGCAGTGAATTGCATGTCTCCTACGAGCAGTACTTC. Translated: CASSELHVSYEQYF.

This clonotype was observed a handful of times. The rearrangement uses TRBV28 and TRBJ2-5, with D perhaps TRBD1 (5 bases). The CDR3 runs to 14 residues. Trimming took 4 bases from V and 2 from J, leaving 11 bases between them. CDR1 and CDR2 from the germline V gene are MDHEN and SYDVKM. CDR3 DNA sequence: TGTGCCAGCAGTTCTCCGACAGTACAAGAGACCCAGTACTTC. This translates into CASSSPTVQETQYF.

This clonotype was counted between two and nine times. The chain employs TRBV4-2 and TRBJ2-3; 7 nucleotides agree with TRBD1. Losses at the gene ends were 0 bases for V and 7 bases for J; bases not matched to a gene: 19. From germline, CDR1 is LGHNA and CDR2 YNFKEQ. The CDR3 is 19 amino acids. The CDR3 nucleotides read TGTGCCAGCAGCCAAGATGAAGAGGCGACAGGGATCTTCCAACATACGCAGTATTTT. Its translation: CASSQDEEATGIFQHTQYF.

This clonotype was recorded at least ten times. This chain links TRBV6-1 with TRBJ1-3, with D possibly matching TRBD1 (5 bases). This CDR3 has 14 residues. V lost 7 bases, J lost 1 base, and 11 bases lay in between. The germline V gene encodes CDR1 MNHNS and CDR2 SASEGT. This CDR3 reads CASKGALSGNTIYF. Written as DNA, the CDR3 is TGTGCCAGCAAAGGGGCGCTATCTGGAAACACCATATATTTT.

This clonotype appeared a few times. The chain combines TRBV27 with TRBJ2-3; D is uncertain. Germline lookup yields CDR1 MNHEY and CDR2 SMNVEV (reference sequence). This CDR3 is 14 amino acids long. V was trimmed by 2 bases and J by 2 bases, leaving 8 bases between them. The CDR3 nucleotides read TGTGCCAGCAGTTTACGGCGGAACACAGATACGCAGTATTTT. Protein sequence: CASSLRRNTDTQYF.

This clonotype came up a few times. The chain joins TRBV7-2 to TRBJ1-1; 7 nucleotides align to TRBD1. Per the germline V gene, CDR1 is SGHTA and CDR2 is FQGNSA. This CDR3 is built from 16 residues. The V segment lost 0 bases and the J segment 3 bases; nucleotides outside the gene matches: 7. The CDR3 DNA is TGTGCCAGCAGCTTAGCGCGCGACAGGGTGGACACTGAAGCTTTCTTT. Encoded protein: CASSLARDRVDTEAFF.

This clonotype was seen repeatedly, ten times or more. The chain joins TRBV7-2 to TRBJ2-2; 11 bases match TRBD2. V was pared by 1 base and J by 7 bases, with 11 bases of the junction left unmatched. The CDR3 has 18 residues. CDR1 is SGHTA, CDR2 FQGNSA, per germline. The CDR3 protein is CASSLDVAGGRRGGELFF. The CDR3 coding sequence is TGTGCCAGCAGCTTAGACGTAGCGGGGGGGCGTAGAGGCGGGGAGCTGTTTTTT.